Below, 28 T cell receptor beta chains from the same sample are listed, as sequenced in a study of blood T cells in healthy people across ages. A second about 7 to 11 cycle PCR used barcoded and J-beta primers. TCRdb recomputed calls from the 5' RACE reads with MiXCR, one row per CDR3 protein. The sample has roughly 1,500,000 distinct CDR3 sequences; 35% to 45% are singletons. Material: blood. These receptors were obtained from a woman aged 18 to 35 in good health.

The chain carries TRBV7-9 and TRBJ2-1, with TRBD2 identical over 8 bases. Trimming removed 1 base from V and 8 bases from J; junction bases left unmatched: 10. From germline, CDR1 is SEHNR and CDR2 FQNEAQ (reference sequence). The CDR3 is 16 residues long. CDR3 nucleotide sequence: TGTGCCAGCAGCTTAGAGGGGGGACTAGTTATGGATGAGCAGTTCTTC. The encoded protein is CASSLEGGLVMDEQFF. Together with reference TRBV7-9 and TRBJ2-1, the CDR3 gives the full variable domain: DTGVSQNPRHKITKRGQNVTFRCDPISEHNRLYWYRQTLGQGPEFLTYFQNEAQLEKSRLLSDRFSAERPKGSFSTLEIQRTEQGDSAMYLCASSLEGGLVMDEQFFGPGTRLTVL.

This clonotype was seen a few times. The V gene is TRBV7-2, the J gene TRBJ2-5; 9 bases agree with TRBD1. With the DNA end fitting TRBJ2-7 better, the J assignment may be wrong. The CDR3 loop spans 16 amino acids. Germline CDR1 SGHTA, CDR2 FQGNSA. The CDR3 loop is CASSFFAGTGSSEQYF. For the CDR3, the DNA is TGTGCCAGCAGCTTCTTCGCCGGGACAGGGTCCAGCGAGCAGTACTTC.

This chain joins TRBV4-1 and TRBJ2-1, with D perhaps matching TRBD2 (5 bases). Per the germline V gene, CDR1 is MGHRA and CDR2 is YSYEKL. The CDR3 totals 15 residues. Between the trimmed V and J ends, which lost 3 bases and 0 bases, there was a span of 9 bases. The CDR3 region is CASSHTGNSYNEQFF. The CDR3 bases are TGCGCCAGCAGCCACACGGGGAACTCCTACAATGAGCAGTTCTTC.

The chain joins TRBV10-3 to TRBJ1-5; TRBD1 is a possible D gene (5 bases). This CDR3 is built from 13 residues. The V end was cut by 8 bases, the J end by 0 bases, with 8 bases between. Per germline, CDR1 ENHRY and CDR2 SYGVKD. CDR3 nucleotide sequence: TGTGCCATCGGGGCTGATAGCAATCAGCCCCAGCATTTT. It yields the protein CAIGADSNQPQHF.

This clonotype was recorded a few times. The V gene is TRBV29-1, the J gene TRBJ2-1; the match to TRBD2 covers 11 bases. V shed 0 bases, J shed 6 bases, and the junction held 10 bases outside the gene matches. There are 17 residues in the CDR3. CDR1 and CDR2 (germline): SQVTM, ANQGSEA. Here the CDR3 reads CSVEEAGGLAGPNEQFF. Here the CDR3 DNA reads TGCAGCGTTGAAGAAGCAGGCGGACTAGCGGGCCCCAATGAGCAGTTCTTC.

This clonotype occurred a few times. The chain joins TRBV12-3 or TRBV12-4 to TRBJ2-1; D not certain. The CDR3 loop spans 13 amino acids. V was pared by 0 bases and J by 10 bases, with 10 bases between. CDR3 coding DNA: TGTGCCAGCAGTTTAGCGAGTGTTAGCGAGCAGTTCTTC. It encodes CASSLASVSEQFF.

This chain uses TRBV29-1 with TRBJ2-1; TRBD2 matches at 7 bases. The germline CDR1 and CDR2 sequences are SQVTM and ANQGSEA. CDR3 size: 15 residues. Losses at the gene ends were 5 bases for V and 2 bases for J; bases not matched to a gene: 9. In DNA form, the CDR3 reads TGCAGCGTTTGGCTCGGGCTAGCGGCCTACAATGAGCAGTTCTTC. Translated: CSVWLGLAAYNEQFF.

The chain joins TRBV4-1 to TRBJ1-1; tentative D call: TRBD1 (6 bases). Looked up from germline, CDR1 is MGHRA and CDR2 is YSYEKL. The CDR3 sequence is 15 residues long. V shed 1 base and J shed 3 bases, with 12 bases lying between them. The CDR3 sequence: CASSQGGAWDTEAFF. The CDR3 DNA reads TGCGCCAGCAGCCAAGGGGGGGCGTGGGACACTGAAGCTTTCTTT.

The CDR3 reads CASSENGRLSSYNEQFF. The DNA of the CDR3 is TGTGCCAGCAGTGAAAACGGAAGACTGAGCTCCTACAATGAGCAGTTCTTC. This chain connects TRBV2 to TRBJ2-1; D is unresolved. Germline V gene sequence: CDR1 SNHLY, CDR2 FYNNEI. V was pared by 2 bases and J by 0 bases, with 14 bases between. CDR3 size: 17 residues.

This clonotype has more than one count but fewer than ten. This rearrangement joins TRBV20-1 to TRBJ1-2, with D possibly being TRBD1 (5 bases). Germline CDR1 DFQATT, CDR2 SNEGSKA (reference sequence). The CDR3 is 13 residues long. V shed 4 bases and J shed 4 bases, with 13 bases lying between them. The CDR3 loop reads CSAIEGTSYGYTF. The DNA of the CDR3 is TGCAGTGCTATAGAGGGGACTTCCTATGGCTACACCTTC.

This chain links TRBV6-5 with TRBJ2-7, with 11 bases fitting TRBD2. Germline V gene data show CDR1 as MNHEY and CDR2 as SVGAGI. The CDR3 length is 15 residues. J was trimmed by 7 bases and V by 5 bases; bases with no gene match: 10. For the CDR3, the DNA is TGTGCCAGCAGTCTAGCGGGAGGCCCATTCAATGAGCAGTACTTC. It is translated as CASSLAGGPFNEQYF.

This clonotype was recorded at least ten times. CDR3 sequence: CASRDSSYNEQFF. Here the CDR3 DNA reads TGTGCCAGCAGAGACAGCTCCTACAATGAGCAGTTCTTC. The chain joins TRBV2 to TRBJ2-1, with D perhaps TRBD1 (5 bases). Trimming pared 6 bases from V and 0 bases from J, leaving 6 bases between. CDR3 length: 13 amino acids. The V gene's germline CDR1 is SNHLY and CDR2 FYNNEI.

This clonotype was picked up a small number of times. This rearrangement joins TRBV28 to TRBJ1-5, with 9 bases identical to TRBD1. Per germline, CDR1 MDHEN and CDR2 SYDVKM. This CDR3 spans 16 amino acids. The J segment lost 5 bases and the V segment lost 4 bases, leaving 9 bases of the junction unmatched. The CDR3 loop reads CASSSTGTGWDQPQHF. CDR3 in DNA: TGTGCCAGCAGTTCGACCGGGACAGGGTGGGATCAGCCCCAGCATTTT.

The chain is built from TRBV5-6 and TRBJ1-2; 10 nucleotides align to TRBD1. The germline V gene encodes CDR1 SGHDT and CDR2 YYEEEE. This CDR3 contains 19 residues. Losses at the gene ends were 0 bases for V and 4 bases for J; bases not matched to a gene: 15. CDR3 coding DNA: TGTGCCAGCAGCTTGGAGGGCGGGACAGGGGTCAAGTTAGCCTATGGCTACACCTTC. Amino acid sequence: CASSLEGGTGVKLAYGYTF.

The chain couples TRBV3-1 to TRBJ1-1; D is unresolved. CDR1 LGHDT and CDR2 YNNKEL come from the germline V gene (reference sequence). CDR3 length equals 16 residues. Trimming left V 1 base short and J 3 bases short, with 15 bases between. CDR3 nucleotide sequence: TGTGCCAGCAGCCAAGGTGTATCTTTAGGGTACACTGAAGCTTTCTTT. Encoded protein: CASSQGVSLGYTEAFF.

This clonotype was seen only a few times. The chain carries TRBV3-1 and TRBJ1-1, with unresolved D. The germline V gene encodes CDR1 LGHDT and CDR2 YNNKEL (reference sequence). V was pared by 8 bases and J by 4 bases, with 14 bases between. The CDR3 spans 13 residues. CDR3 in DNA: TGTGCCAGCGCCAGATGGATAGGCACTGAAGCTTTCTTT. This gives the protein CASARWIGTEAFF.

V and J are TRBV3-1 and TRBJ1-3; 8 bases align to TRBD1. This CDR3 is 11 amino acids long. The germline CDR1 and CDR2 sequences are LGHDT and YNNKEL (reference sequence). J gave up 11 bases and V 4 bases, and 1 base lay outside the gene matches. The CDR3 spells CASSLGQAIYF. CDR3 coding DNA: TGTGCCAGCAGCCTGGGACAGGCCATATATTTT.

V and J are TRBV10-3 and TRBJ2-1, with 14 bases lining up with TRBD2. The CDR3 has 17 amino acids. CDR1 is ENHRY, CDR2 SYGVKD, per germline. Unmatched junction bases numbered 10, after V lost 5 bases and J lost 7 bases. The CDR3 is CAISRLAGGERGNEQFF. DNA for the CDR3: TGTGCCATCAGTCGACTAGCGGGAGGGGAAAGGGGTAATGAGCAGTTCTTC.

This chain uses TRBV4-1 with TRBJ2-5; either TRBD1 or TRBD2 may fit D (5 bases each). Germline-derived CDR1 and CDR2 are MGHRA and YSYEKL. The CDR3 is made up of 13 amino acids. The V gene lost 4 bases and the J gene lost 11 bases, with 17 bases spanning the gap. The CDR3 loop reads CASSPRDGKGQYF. CDR3 nucleotide sequence: TGCGCCAGCAGCCCCCGGGACGGGAAAGGGCAGTACTTC.

The chain links TRBV10-3 to TRBJ2-7; 8 bases match TRBD1. CDR3 length: 15 amino acids. Per germline, CDR1 ENHRY and CDR2 SYGVKD. The ends lost 10 bases at V and 3 bases at J; junction bases unmatched: 14. The CDR3 here is CATVNTGGGGYEQYF. CDR3 sequence (DNA): TGTGCCACCGTAAATACAGGGGGTGGAGGCTACGAGCAGTACTTC.

This clonotype came up a few times. The chain couples TRBV20-1 to TRBJ1-2; D call uncertain. Germline V gene sequence: CDR1 DFQATT, CDR2 SNEGSKA (reference sequence). The V end lost 5 bases, the J end lost 5 bases, and 15 bases lay between the germline ends. The length of the CDR3 is 13 residues. The CDR3 loop reads CSAEPGWGYGYTF. The CDR3, as DNA: TGCAGTGCTGAGCCCGGATGGGGTTATGGCTACACCTTC.

A few counts support this clonotype. This chain joins TRBV20-1 and TRBJ2-7; no firm D call. This CDR3 contains 10 residues. V was trimmed by 6 bases and J by 1 base, leaving 4 bases between them. The germline V gene encodes CDR1 DFQATT and CDR2 SNEGSKA (reference sequence). CDR3 amino acids: CSADSYEQYF. In DNA form, the CDR3 reads TGCAGTGCGGATTCCTACGAGCAGTACTTC.

V and J are TRBV28 and TRBJ2-6; D call uncertain. Germline lookup yields CDR1 MDHEN and CDR2 SYDVKM. V lost 7 bases and J lost 0, with 13 bases in between. The CDR3 runs to 16 residues. The DNA of the CDR3 is TGTGCCAGCAACCAACTCGGAAACTCTGGGGCCAACGTCCTGACTTTC. Residues: CASNQLGNSGANVLTF.

The chain combines TRBV20-1 with TRBJ2-7; D perhaps matches TRBD1 (6 bases). Germline values: CDR1 DFQATT, CDR2 SNEGSKA (reference sequence). The length of the CDR3 is 16 residues. V dropped 3 bases and J dropped 3 bases, with 21 bases sitting between them. The CDR3 region has the DNA TGCAGTGCTAGTCACCCCACATACGAACAGGGCTACGAGCAGTACTTC. Its translation is CSASHPTYEQGYEQYF.

This clonotype has a handful of counts. This chain connects TRBV20-1 to TRBJ1-1; D uncertain. V gave up 0 bases and J gave up 5 bases, with 19 bases separating them. CDR3 length equals 16 residues. Germline CDR1 reads DFQATT; CDR2 reads SNEGSKA (reference sequence). The CDR3 reads CSARDRAAPGVTEAFF. CDR3 DNA: TGCAGTGCTAGAGATCGGGCAGCTCCTGGGGTGACTGAAGCTTTCTTT.

This clonotype has more than one count but fewer than ten. The rearrangement joins TRBV27 to TRBJ2-7; 9 bases are a match to TRBD1. The germline gives CDR1 MNHEY, CDR2 SMNVEV (reference sequence). This CDR3 is 15 amino acids long. J was trimmed by 3 bases and V by 2 bases; bases with no gene match: 5. CDR3 protein: CASSLVGQGNYEQYF. The CDR3 bases are TGTGCCAGCAGTTTAGTCGGACAGGGGAACTACGAGCAGTACTTC.

The chain employs TRBV7-2 and TRBJ2-2; weak D call: TRBD2 (5 bases). Trimming stripped 3 bases from V and 5 bases from J, with 10 bases between. Germline CDR1 reads SGHTA; CDR2 reads FQGNSA. This CDR3 has 14 amino acids. In DNA form, the CDR3 reads TGTGCCAGCAGCTTTCCTAGCCAGACCGGGGAGCTGTTTTTT. Amino acid sequence: CASSFPSQTGELFF.

The gene calls are TRBV6-1 and TRBJ1-5; D is ambiguous. The CDR3 has 15 amino acids. Germline V gives CDR1 MNHNS, CDR2 SASEGT. V lost 1 base to trimming and J lost 7 bases, with 14 bases between them. CDR3 DNA sequence: TGTGCCAGCAGTGAAGGGACTATTAGCCAGCAGCCCCAGCATTTT. Amino acid sequence: CASSEGTISQQPQHF.